The clone carrying this TCR beta chain was counted ten times or more. What it binds is unknown. TCR cDNA was made by 5'RACE template switching, adding a universal primer site and UMIs. TCRdb reanalysed the 5' RACE reads using MiXCR and keeps one entry per CDR3 protein. Of under 200,000 distinct CDR3 sequences listed, 9.5% to 11% are singletons. This specimen comes from a study of T cells after yellow fever vaccination. Findings of the study overall: FACS-sorted repertoires might harbor abundant contaminating clonotypes from the bulk population. Peak timing came faster in the weaker secondary response, day 5 versus 15.

The germline V gene encodes CDR1 SGHTA and CDR2 FQGNSA. Germline trimming cut 1 base from V and 2 bases from J; bases unmatched to any gene: 8. The CDR3 spans 18 residues. The V and J genes are TRBV7-2 and TRBJ2-3; 11 bases fit TRBD2. The receptor comes from a man younger than 35 who received the YFV17D yellow fever vaccine. This material consisted of CD8+ T cells sorted from PBMCs, taken 15 days after the yellow fever booster vaccination. This CDR3 reads CASSLGPPTSGATDTQYF. CDR3 bases: TGTGCCAGCAGCTTAGGCCCCCCGACTAGCGGGGCCACAGATACGCAGTATTTT.